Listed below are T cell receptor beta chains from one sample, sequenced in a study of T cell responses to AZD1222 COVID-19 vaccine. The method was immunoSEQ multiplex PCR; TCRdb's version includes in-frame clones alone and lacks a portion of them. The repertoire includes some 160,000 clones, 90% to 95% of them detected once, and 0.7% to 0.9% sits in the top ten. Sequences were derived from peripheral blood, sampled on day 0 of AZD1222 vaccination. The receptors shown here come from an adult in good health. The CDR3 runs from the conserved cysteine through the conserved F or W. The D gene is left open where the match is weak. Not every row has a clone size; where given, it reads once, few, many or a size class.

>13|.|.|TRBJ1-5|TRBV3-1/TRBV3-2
TGTGCCAGCAGCCAAGATTGGAATCAGCCCCAGCATTTT
CASSQDWNQPQHF
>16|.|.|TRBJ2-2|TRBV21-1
TGTGCCAGCAGCAAACCAACAGGGTCGGGAACCGGGGAGCTGTTTTTT
CASSKPTGSGTGELFF
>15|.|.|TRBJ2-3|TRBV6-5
TGTGCCAGTAAACAATCCGGGACATATACAGATACGCAGTATTTT
CASKQSGTYTDTQYF
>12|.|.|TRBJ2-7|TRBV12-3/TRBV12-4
TGTGCCAGCAGCCTTGGACAGTCGAGGCAGTACTTC
CASSLGQSRQYF
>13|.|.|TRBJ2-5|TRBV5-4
TGTGCCAGCAGCTCGGACCAATGGGAGACCCAGTACTTC
CASSSDQWETQYF
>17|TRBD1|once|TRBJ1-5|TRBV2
TGTGCCAGCAGCCGGGAGATGGGGACAGGGGGATACCAGCCCCAGCATTTT
CASSREMGTGGYQPQHF
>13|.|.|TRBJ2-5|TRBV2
TGTGCCAGCAGTGAAGCCTTTTATGGGGCCCAGTACTTC
CASSEAFYGAQYF
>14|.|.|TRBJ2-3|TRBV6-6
TGTGCCAGCAGAACAGGCGGGGGCACAGATACGCAGTATTTT
CASRTGGGTDTQYF
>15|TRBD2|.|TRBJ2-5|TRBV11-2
TGTGCCAGCAGGCACGGGACTAGCGGGGAAGAGACCCAGTACTTC
CASRHGTSGEETQYF
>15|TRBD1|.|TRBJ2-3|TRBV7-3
TGTGCCAGCAGCCCGGGACAGAGCTACACAGATACGCAGTATTTT
CASSPGQSYTDTQYF
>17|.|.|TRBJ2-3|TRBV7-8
TGTGCCAGCAGCTTAAGTTTGGGGGCGGGGGGCACAGATACGCAGTATTTT
CASSLSLGAGGTDTQYF
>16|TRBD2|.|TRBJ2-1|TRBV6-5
TGTGCCAGCAGTTCCCTCAGCGGGGGGTCCAACAATGAGCAGTTCTTC
CASSSLSGGSNNEQFF
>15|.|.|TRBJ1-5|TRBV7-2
TGTGCCAGCAGCTTAGGTGACACGAGCAATCAGCCCCAGCATTTT
CASSLGDTSNQPQHF
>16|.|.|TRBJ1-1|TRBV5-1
TGCGCCAGCAGCTTGTTGGCAGGGTGGTTAAACACTGAAGCTTTCTTT
CASSLLAGWLNTEAFF
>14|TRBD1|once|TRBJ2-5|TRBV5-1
TGCGCCAGCAGCTCGGGGACAGTGCAAGAGACCCAGTACTTC
CASSSGTVQETQYF
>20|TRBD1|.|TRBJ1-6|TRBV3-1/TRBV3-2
TGTGCCAGCAGCCAAAATTGGGCCGGGGGGGACAGCTCCTATAATTCACCCCTCCACTTT
CASSQNWAGGDSSYNSPLHF
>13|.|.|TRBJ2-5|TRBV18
TGTGCCAGCTCACCGCGGGGTCAAGAGACCCAGTACTTC
CASSPRGQETQYF
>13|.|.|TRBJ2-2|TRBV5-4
TGTGCCAGCAGCCGGACGAACACCGGGGAGCTGTTTTTT
CASSRTNTGELFF
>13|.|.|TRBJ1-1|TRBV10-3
TGTGCCATCAGTGGGGGGCTGAGCACTGAAGCTTTCTTT
CAISGGLSTEAFF
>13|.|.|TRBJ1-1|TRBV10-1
TGCGCCAGCAGTGAGTCGACTCGCAGTGAAGCTTTCTTT
CASSESTRSEAFF
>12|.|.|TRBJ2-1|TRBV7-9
TGTGCCAGCAGTTTCACACAGGCTCGCGAGTTCTTC
CASSFTQAREFF
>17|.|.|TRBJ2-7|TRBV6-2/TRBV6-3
TGTGCCAGCAGTTCCCCCCTCGGAGGCTCTCCCTCCTACGAGCAGTACTTC
CASSSPLGGSPSYEQYF
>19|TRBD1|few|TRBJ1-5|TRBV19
TGTGCCAGTAGTAGAGACGGCAGGGGGATGTTTTTGGGCAATCAGCCCCAGCATTTT
CASSRDGRGMFLGNQPQHF
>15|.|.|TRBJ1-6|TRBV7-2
TGTGCCAGCAGCTTAGCCACGGGATTAGATTCACCCCTCCACTTT
CASSLATGLDSPLHF
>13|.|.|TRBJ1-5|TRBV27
TGTGCCAGCAGTTCTCGGGGGTGGCAGCCCCAGCATTTT
CASSSRGWQPQHF
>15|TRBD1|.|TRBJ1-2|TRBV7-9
TGTGCCAGCAGCTTCCCGGGACAGGGGTACTATGGCTACACCTTC
CASSFPGQGYYGYTF
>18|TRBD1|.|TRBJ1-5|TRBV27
TGTGCCAGCAGTTTATATTTTCATGGGACAGGAGGGTATCAGCCCCAGCATTTT
CASSLYFHGTGGYQPQHF
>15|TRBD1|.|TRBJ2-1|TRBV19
TGTGCCAGTAAGGGGGCGAATGTCGGCTACAATGAGCAGTTCTTC
CASKGANVGYNEQFF
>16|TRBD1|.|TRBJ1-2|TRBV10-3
TGTGCCATCAGTGAGTCGTACGGGACAGTTAACTATGGCTACACCTTC
CAISESYGTVNYGYTF
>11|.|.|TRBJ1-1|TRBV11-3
TGTGCCAGCAGCCTGAACACTGAAGCTTTCTTT
CASSLNTEAFF
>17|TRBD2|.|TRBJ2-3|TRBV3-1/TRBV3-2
TGTGCCAGCAGCCACAGACTAGCGGGGTCTAGCACAGATACGCAGTATTTT
CASSHRLAGSSTDTQYF
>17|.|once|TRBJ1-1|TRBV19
TGTGCCAGTAGTATCAGGGTGAAAGGCCTTATGAACACTGAAGCTTTCTTT
CASSIRVKGLMNTEAFF
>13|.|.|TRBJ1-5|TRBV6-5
TGTGCCAGCAGCTCCTATCCAGAACAGCCCCAGCATTTT
CASSSYPEQPQHF
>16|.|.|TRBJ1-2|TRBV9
TGTGCCAGCAGCGTAGCCCCCGACAGGACCGGCTATGGCTACACCTTC
CASSVAPDRTGYGYTF
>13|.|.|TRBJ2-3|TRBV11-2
TGTGCCAGCAGGACGAGTGGCTCAGATACGCAGTATTTT
CASRTSGSDTQYF
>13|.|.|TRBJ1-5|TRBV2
TGTGCCAGCATCAAAGGGAGGGATCAGCCCCAGCATTTT
CASIKGRDQPQHF
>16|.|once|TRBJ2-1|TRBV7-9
TGTGCCAGCAGCTTGACCTACCCCAGCTCCTACAATGAGCAGTTCTTC
CASSLTYPSSYNEQFF
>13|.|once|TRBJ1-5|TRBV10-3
TGTGCCAGCACAGGGTCGTCGAGTCAGCCCCAGCATTTT
CASTGSSSQPQHF
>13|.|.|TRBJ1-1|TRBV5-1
TGCGCCAGCAGCTTTCACGACAACACTGAAGCTTTCTTT
CASSFHDNTEAFF
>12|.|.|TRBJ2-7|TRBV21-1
TGTGCCAGCAGCATGAGCTCCTACGAGCAGTACTTC
CASSMSSYEQYF
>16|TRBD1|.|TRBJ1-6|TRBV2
TGTGCCAGCAGGACAGGGGGCACCCTCTATAATTCACCCCTCCACTTT
CASRTGGTLYNSPLHF
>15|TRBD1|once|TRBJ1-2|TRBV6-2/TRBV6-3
TGTGCCAGCAGTTACGGCGGGACAGGTCTCTATGGCTACACCTTC
CASSYGGTGLYGYTF
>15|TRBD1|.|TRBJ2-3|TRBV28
TGTGCCAGCAGCCGGGGACAGGGACGGACAGATACGCAGTATTTT
CASSRGQGRTDTQYF
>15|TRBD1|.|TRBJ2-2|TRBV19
TGTGCCAGTAGCTCGGGACAGGGCTTTACCGGGGAGCTGTTTTTT
CASSSGQGFTGELFF
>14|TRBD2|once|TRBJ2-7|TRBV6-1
TGTGCCAGCAGTGTAGCGGGGTTAACCTACGAGCAGTACTTC
CASSVAGLTYEQYF
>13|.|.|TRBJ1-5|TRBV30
TGTGCCTGGAGTCCAGATAGCAATCAGCCCCAGCATTTT
CAWSPDSNQPQHF
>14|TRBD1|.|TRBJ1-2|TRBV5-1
TGCGCCAGCAATACCGGGACAGCAAACTATGGCTACACCTTC
CASNTGTANYGYTF
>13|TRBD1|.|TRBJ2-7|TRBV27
TGTGCCAGCAGTCCAGGGACAGCCTACGAGCAGTACTTC
CASSPGTAYEQYF
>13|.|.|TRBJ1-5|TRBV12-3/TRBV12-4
TGTGCCAGCGTCGGACAGTCCAATCAGCCCCAGCATTTT
CASVGQSNQPQHF
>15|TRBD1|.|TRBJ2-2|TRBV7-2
TGTGCCAGCAGTATGAGGACAGGCGCTTTTGGGGAGCTGTTTTTT
CASSMRTGAFGELFF
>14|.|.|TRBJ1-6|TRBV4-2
TGTGCCAGCAGCCAAGACGCCCGGAATTCACCCCTCCACTTT
CASSQDARNSPLHF
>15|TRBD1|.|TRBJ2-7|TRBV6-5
TGTGCCAGCAGGGCCCCCGGGACAGGACGCTACGAGCAGTACTTC
CASRAPGTGRYEQYF
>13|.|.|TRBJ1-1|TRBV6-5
TGTGCCAGCAAACGTACAGGGCGCGCTGAAGCTTTCTTT
CASKRTGRAEAFF
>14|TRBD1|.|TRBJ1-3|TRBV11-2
TGTGCCAGCAGCGCACAGGGGGCGGGAAACACCATATATTTT
CASSAQGAGNTIYF
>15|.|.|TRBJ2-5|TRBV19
TGTGCCACTCAAAGGACGTCGGGGGCTCAAGAGACCCAGTACTTC
CATQRTSGAQETQYF